The present entry profiles one T cell receptor beta chain with its context. It has no known antigen specificity. No quality values exist for individual bases; no much larger clone is one base distant. TCR cDNA was synthesized by 5'RACE template switching, which introduced a universal primer site and unique molecular identifiers. cDNA synthesis was primed from both the TCR alpha and TCR beta constant segments. Library amplification used two PCR steps, and the second PCR step added sample barcodes and sequencing adapters. Sequencing of libraries was done on Illumina HiSeq 2500 (2x100 bp) or NovaSeq (2x150 bp). Processing in the source paper ran as follows. Reads were demultiplexed and collapsed into UMI consensus sequences with MIGEC, and V(D)J alignment was performed with MiXCR. Clonotypes responding to the vaccine were identified with edgeR on replicate PBMC samples, with the criteria of FDR below 0.01 and a log2 fold change above 5 up to day 15. CD4 or CD8 identity was assigned to each bulk clonotype according to whether the clonotype was present at higher abundance in the sequenced CD4 repertoire or the sequenced CD8 repertoire. Starting from the raw public reads, TCRdb applied fastp trimming at Q25, assembled clones with MiXCR and retained in-frame beta chains. When rows share a CDR3 protein, they turn into one entry using the most common DNA and genes. These V and J calls are TCRdb output, not the study's own analysis. Across this sample there are approximately 350,000 distinct CDR3 sequences, with roughly 11% seen only once. The leading ten clones occupy more than 15% of the sample.

Per the publication, the treatment or condition label means: live attenuated yellow fever vaccine strain. At each blood-draw timepoint, two biological replicates of bulk PBMCs were collected. A standard Ficoll-Paque protocol was used to isolate PBMCs from peripheral blood. TriZol was used to extract RNA from bulk PBMCs, from CD4 and CD8 fractions, and from dextramer-positive and dextramer-negative fractions. The CDR3 holds 14 amino acids from the cysteine to the phenylalanine. Only the CDR3 portion is preserved as DNA: 42 bases, with reading frame beginning at the first base. Looking up the germline V gene (reference sequence) yields CDR1 SGHNT and CDR2 YYREEE. V was cut back by 5 bases and J by 2 bases, leaving a gap of 13 bases between them. This record belongs to a study of T cells after yellow fever vaccination (dated 2019 in TCRdb). Looking at the study overall: The SMART-Seq v4 Ultra Low Input RNA kit was used to prepare libraries from fractions with low cell numbers. To follow T-cell clones before and after primary and booster YFV17D yellow fever vaccination, bulk TCR alpha and beta repertoires were sequenced over time. Two healthy male donors, one aged 18 to 30 and one aged 30 to 40 years, made up the cohort. Blood samples were taken at several timepoints before and after primary and secondary immunization, and bulk PBMC replicates and cell subsets were isolated.

What the study reported, not specific to this receptor: FACS-sorted repertoires could contain abundant contaminating clonotypes from the bulk population, so computational filtering was required. Compared with the primary T-cell response, the secondary T-cell response was weaker but faster, peaking on day 5 rather than day 15. Because only a couple of donors were included in the study, the extent to which the findings can be generalized is limited. Most clones expanded after primary vaccination (approximately 96% of CD4 and roughly 90% of CD8) were re-detected after the booster, suggesting that broad memory maintenance occurred. A small fraction of clonotypes appeared in both the CD4 and CD8 compartments, likely as a result of convergent recombination.

The V and J segments used are TRBV5-4 and TRBJ1-2, and the D gene may be TRBD1, 5 bases matching. Specimen: PBMCs, collected on the day of the first yellow fever vaccination. This TCR was recovered from a man aged 18 to 29 who received the YFV17D yellow fever vaccine. At the DNA level, the sequence is TGTGCCAGCAGAACGGGACTCTTAAACTATGGCTACACCTTC. Its coded protein is CASRTGLLNYGYTF.